The sequence of this TCR beta chain was determined in a study of Tregs in tolerant kidney transplant recipients (dated by TCRdb to the late 2010s). Turning to the overall study: The study used TCRbeta sequencing to identify donor-specific regulatory T cells before combined kidney and bone marrow transplantation, then tracked those cells after transplant.

Per the germline V gene, SGHRS is the CDR1 and YFSETQ is the CDR2. The CDR3 starts with the cysteine, ends with the phenylalanine, and has 15 residues. The kept DNA is CDR3 alone, 45 bases in frame from the first base. Trimming removed 4 bases from V and 9 bases from J; the gene matches leave 12 bases unexplained. For TCRbeta CDR3 sequencing, genomic DNA from the sorted cells was extracted using the QIAGEN DNeasy Blood and Tissue Kit. High-throughput TCRbeta CDR3 sequencing, including PCR amplification with bias correction and internal controls, was performed commercially through immunoSEQ. The published analysis was carried out like this. Unique productive TCRbeta sequences were defined by CDR3 nucleotide sequence when primers matched and otherwise by CDR3 amino acid sequence together with Vbeta and Jbeta genes. As a correction for sorting error, sequences shared between sorted populations at a frequency ratio of 2:1 or less were discarded, and the remaining shared sequences were assigned to the higher population. A sequence was defined as donor-reactive if the sequence was expanded at least 5-fold in CFSE-low cells compared with unstimulated cells and had a frequency of at least 0.01% in CFSE-low cells. Jensen-Shannon divergence, calculated on the top 100 TCRbeta sequences ranked by frequency, was used to quantify repertoire divergence. For samples with multiple sequencing runs, sorting error was corrected in each run separately before the runs were combined. Sourced from immuneACCESS, this table was stored by TCRdb with only in-frame sequences that have V and J called. A share of the clones is absent; for the studies checked, an unresolved V gene accounts for under half, and the remainder has no known explanation. V and J calls and clone size are those listed in that table; D and trimming were worked out from the DNA. The sample table records 90,000 or so clones; 80% to 95% of these occur just once. 1.5% to 2% of the sample comes from the top ten.

In regard to this clone: Its antigen target is currently unknown. No base quality information exists; no much larger clone differs at one position.

The study at large found these results: Biological reproducibility was not directly assessed, although technical replication error appeared to be minimal. Donor-specific Treg expansion exceeded global Treg expansion in tolerant patients, suggesting antigen-driven rather than nonspecific expansion. The study was limited by small patient numbers, and the findings need validation in larger populations and under other immunosuppression protocols. For some patients, the PCR primers changed as time went on, which meant samples from those patients could not be compared with one another at the nucleotide level. The most biologically relevant and donor-specific TCRbeta repertoire appeared to be identified by expanding Tregs with activated donor B cells.

Transplants used related donors with nonmyeloablative bone marrow transplantation; mixed chimerism was transient in the human trials. Unstimulated Tregs (CD4+CD25+CD127-), CD4+ non-Tregs (CD4+CD25-), CD4 and CD8 cells were FACS-sorted from thawed PBMCs. The patients were several recipients of combined kidney and bone marrow transplants from the ITN036ST trial, and samples were available only from these trial subjects. Healthy control blood was processed by Ficoll density gradient to PBMCs and cryopreserved; patient PBMCs were collected before and after transplant. The chain is assembled from TRBV5-1 and TRBJ2-7, and TRBD1 aligns with 11 junction nucleotides. This sequence originates from a human patient who received a combined kidney and bone marrow transplant. Following transplantation, T cells from the graft donor may be among those present. The sequencing used CD4+ T cells from blood (PBMCs), collected 12 months after the transplant. The CDR3 protein sequence reads: CASSLAGTGGGRQYF. The DNA reads as follows: TGCGCCAGCAGCCTCGCCGGGACAGGGGGGGGCAGGCAGTACTTC.